The sequence of this T cell receptor beta chain was determined in a study of cytomegalovirus exposure and HLA in healthy donors. Regarding the study as a whole: In a later analysis, common viral pathogens appeared linked to several of the most significant clusters. The study labeled 164 TCR beta chains cytomegalovirus-associated. An analysis done earlier found most TCR beta V segments productive about 87% or about 30% of the time.

While unrecorded immune exposures were likely, the donors were nominally healthy when sampled. CDR1 GTSNPN and CDR2 SVGIG come from the germline V gene (reference sequence). CDR3 length: 14 residues. PCR employed 60 Vbeta and 13 Jbeta primers. The protocol was immunoSEQ multiplex PCR, while the TCRdb copy is restricted to in-frame clones and leaves out a portion. The sample holds more than 110,000 clones; roughly 83% are singletons and the top ten take 4.1%. Comment on this clone: Its matching antigen is unknown.

The gene calls are TRBV30 and TRBJ1-1; TRBD1 agrees at 10 bases. The sample was PBMCs. The TCR comes from a man in his forties in good health and CMV-seropositive. This chain's CDR3 is CAALGGQGRTEAFF. Here the CDR3 DNA reads TGTGCTGCCCTCGGGGGACAGGGGAGGACTGAAGCTTTCTTT. Looking up the rest from reference TRBV30 and TRBJ1-1 gives the full variable domain: SQTIHQWPATLVQPVGSPLSLECTVEGTSNPNLYWYRQAAGRGLQLLFYSVGIGQISSEVPQNLSASRPQDRQFILSSKKLLLSDSGFYLCAALGGQGRTEAFFGQGTRLTVV.